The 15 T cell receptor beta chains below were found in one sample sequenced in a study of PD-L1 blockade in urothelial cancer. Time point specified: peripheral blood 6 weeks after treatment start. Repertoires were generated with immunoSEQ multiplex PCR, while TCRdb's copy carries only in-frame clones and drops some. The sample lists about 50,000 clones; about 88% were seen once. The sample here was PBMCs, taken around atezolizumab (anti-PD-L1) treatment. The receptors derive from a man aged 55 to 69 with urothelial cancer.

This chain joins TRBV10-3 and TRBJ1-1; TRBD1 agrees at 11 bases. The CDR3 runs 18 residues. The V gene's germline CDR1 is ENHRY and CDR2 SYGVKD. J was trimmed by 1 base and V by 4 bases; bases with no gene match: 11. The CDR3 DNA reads TGTGCCATCAGTGCGGCCTACCGGGACAGGGGGGCGAACACTGAAGCTTTCTTT. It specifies CAISAAYRDRGANTEAFF.

This CDR3 is CASSHRTGMRYEQYF. In nucleotides, the CDR3 is TGTGCCAGCAGCCACCGGACAGGGATGAGGTACGAGCAGTACTTC. The chain uses TRBV13 and TRBJ2-7; 8 positions agree with TRBD1. The CDR3 is 15 amino acids. Germline CDR1 reads PRHDT; CDR2 reads FYEKMQ (reference sequence). V trimming: 5 bases; J trimming: 4 bases; junction bases outside the gene matches: 10.

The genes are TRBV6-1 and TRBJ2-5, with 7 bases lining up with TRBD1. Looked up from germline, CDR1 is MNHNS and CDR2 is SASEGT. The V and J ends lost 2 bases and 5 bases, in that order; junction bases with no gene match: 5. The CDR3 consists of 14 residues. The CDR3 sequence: CASSEPGGGETQYF. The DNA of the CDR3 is TGTGCCAGCAGTGAACCAGGGGGTGGGGAGACCCAGTACTTC.

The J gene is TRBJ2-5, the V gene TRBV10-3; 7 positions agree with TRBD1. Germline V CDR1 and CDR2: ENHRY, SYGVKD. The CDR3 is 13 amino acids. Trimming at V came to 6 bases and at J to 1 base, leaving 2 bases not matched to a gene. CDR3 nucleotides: TGTGCCATCAGGGACAGGTCCCAAGAGACCCAGTACTTC. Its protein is CAIRDRSQETQYF.

CDR3 in DNA: TGTGCCAGCTCACCACCCGGGCTAGCGGGGGTAAAGACCCAGTACTTC. This codes for CASSPPGLAGVKTQYF. The V and J genes are TRBV18 and TRBJ2-5; 10 nucleotides line up with TRBD2. Germline loops: CDR1 KGHSH, CDR2 LQKENI. CDR3 length equals 16 residues. V shed 0 bases, J shed 6 bases, and the junction held 7 bases outside the gene matches. Full variable domain (rest looked up from reference TRBV18 and TRBJ2-5): NAGVMQNPRHLVRRRGQEARLRCSPMKGHSHVYWYRQLPEEGLKFMVYLQKENIIDESGMPKERFSAEFPKEGPSILRIQQVVRGDSAAYFCASSPPGLAGVKTQYFGPGTRLLVL.

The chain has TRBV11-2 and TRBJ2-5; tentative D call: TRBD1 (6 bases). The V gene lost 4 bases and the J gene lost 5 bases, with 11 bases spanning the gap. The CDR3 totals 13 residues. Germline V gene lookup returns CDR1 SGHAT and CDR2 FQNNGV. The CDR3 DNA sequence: TGTGCCAGCAGCTCAGGGGTAGTGGAGACCCAGTACTTC. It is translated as CASSSGVVETQYF.

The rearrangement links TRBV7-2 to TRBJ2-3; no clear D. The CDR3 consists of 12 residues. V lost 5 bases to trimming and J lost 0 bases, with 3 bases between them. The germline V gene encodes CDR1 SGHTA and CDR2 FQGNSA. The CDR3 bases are TGTGCCAGCAGCGGCAGCACAGATACGCAGTATTTT. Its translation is CASSGSTDTQYF.

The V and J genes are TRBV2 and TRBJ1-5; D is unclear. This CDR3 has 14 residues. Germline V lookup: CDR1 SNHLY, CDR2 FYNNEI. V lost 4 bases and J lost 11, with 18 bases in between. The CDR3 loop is CASSVSGIQSAQHF. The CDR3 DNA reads TGTGCCAGCAGTGTATCAGGTATCCAATCAGCCCAGCATTTT.

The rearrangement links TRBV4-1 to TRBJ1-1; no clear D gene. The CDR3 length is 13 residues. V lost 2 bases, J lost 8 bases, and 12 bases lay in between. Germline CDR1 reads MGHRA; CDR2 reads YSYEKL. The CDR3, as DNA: TGCGCCAGCAGCCAACCCGGGCTAGCCGAAGCTTTCTTT. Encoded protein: CASSQPGLAEAFF.

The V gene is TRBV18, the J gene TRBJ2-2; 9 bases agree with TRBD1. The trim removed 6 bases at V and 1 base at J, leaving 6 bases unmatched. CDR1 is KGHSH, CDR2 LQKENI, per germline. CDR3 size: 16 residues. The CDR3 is CASSRRTGENTGELFF. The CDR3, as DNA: TGTGCCAGCTCCCGGAGGACAGGGGAGAACACCGGGGAGCTGTTTTTT.

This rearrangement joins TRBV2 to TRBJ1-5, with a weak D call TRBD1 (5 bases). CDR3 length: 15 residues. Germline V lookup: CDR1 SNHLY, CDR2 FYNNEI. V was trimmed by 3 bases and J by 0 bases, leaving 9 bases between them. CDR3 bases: TGTGCCAGCAGTGAGAGACAGCTTAGCAATCAGCCCCAGCATTTT. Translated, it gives CASSERQLSNQPQHF. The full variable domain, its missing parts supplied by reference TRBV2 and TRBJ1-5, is EPEVTQTPSHQVTQMGQEVILRCVPISNHLYFYWYRQILGQKVEFLVSFYNNEISEKSEIFDDQFSVERPDGSNFTLKIRSTKLEDSAMYFCASSERQLSNQPQHFGDGTRLSIL.

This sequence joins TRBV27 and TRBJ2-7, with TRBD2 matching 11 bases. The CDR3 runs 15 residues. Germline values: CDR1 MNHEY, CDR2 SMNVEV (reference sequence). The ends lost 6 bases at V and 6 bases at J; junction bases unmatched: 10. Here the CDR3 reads CASSSTSGIWSEQYF. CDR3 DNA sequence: TGTGCCAGCAGCTCGACTAGCGGGATCTGGAGCGAGCAGTACTTC.

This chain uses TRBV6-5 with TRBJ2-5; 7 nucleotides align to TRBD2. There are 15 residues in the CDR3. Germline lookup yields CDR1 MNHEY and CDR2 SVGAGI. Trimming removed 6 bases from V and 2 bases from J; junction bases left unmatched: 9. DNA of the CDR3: TGTGCCAGCAGGGAGAGTAGCGGGTCACAAGAGACCCAGTACTTC. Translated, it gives CASRESSGSQETQYF.

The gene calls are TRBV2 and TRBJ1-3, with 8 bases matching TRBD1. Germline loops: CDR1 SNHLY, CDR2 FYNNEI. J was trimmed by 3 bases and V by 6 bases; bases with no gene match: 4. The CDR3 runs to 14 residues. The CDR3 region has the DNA TGTGCCAGCAGAGCCGGGACAGGTGGAAACACCATATATTTT. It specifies CASRAGTGGNTIYF.

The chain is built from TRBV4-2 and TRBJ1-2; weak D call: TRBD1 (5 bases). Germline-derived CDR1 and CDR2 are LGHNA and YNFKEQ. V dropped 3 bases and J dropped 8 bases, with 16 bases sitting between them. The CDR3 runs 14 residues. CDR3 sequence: CASSQTGGDRGYTF. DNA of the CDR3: TGTGCCAGCAGCCAGACTGGGGGGGATCGCGGCTACACCTTC.